A single sample is the source of the 27 T cell receptor beta chains below, sequenced in a study of shared clonotypes between healthy human individuals. The protocol was immunoSEQ multiplex PCR, while the TCRdb copy is restricted to in-frame clones and leaves out a portion. The repertoire has 2.3 million or so clones, 93% of them found once; the top ten carry under 0.45%. The sequenced material came from naive CD4+ T cells from PBMCs. The subset was: CD45RA+ positively selected. The source is a young man in good health. Some clones in this sample may be carry-over from other donors' samples.

V gene TRBV19 combines with J gene TRBJ2-7, with D tentatively TRBD1 or TRBD2 (6 bases each). Trimming pared 5 bases from V and 3 bases from J, leaving 14 bases between. CDR1 and CDR2 (germline): LNHDA, SQIVND (reference sequence). The CDR3 extends over 14 amino acids. The CDR3 protein is CASSVVEGGYEQYF. CDR3 nucleotides: TGTGCCAGTAGTGTCGTAGAGGGGGGCTACGAGCAGTACTTC.

The genes are TRBV4-3 and TRBJ1-1; D gene unclear. This CDR3 region has 15 residues. V gave up 2 bases and J gave up 6 bases, with 16 bases separating them. Germline V gene sequence: CDR1 LGHNA, CDR2 YSLEER. The CDR3 loop is CASSQRHSRGPEAFF. In nucleotides, the CDR3 is TGCGCCAGCAGCCAACGACACTCAAGAGGTCCTGAAGCTTTCTTT.

V gene TRBV4-2 combines with J gene TRBJ1-3, with no clear D. CDR3 length: 17 residues. Trimming removed 1 base at V and 6 bases at J, with 19 bases between. The germline V gene has CDR1 LGHNA and CDR2 YNFKEQ. CDR3 coding DNA: TGTGCCAGCAGCCAAGTAAACAGCTTAATACCTCCAAACACCATATATTTT. This codes for CASSQVNSLIPPNTIYF.

The genes are TRBV7-8 and TRBJ1-5; possible D gene TRBD1, 6 bases. This CDR3 region has 16 residues. Per the germline V gene, CDR1 is SGHVS and CDR2 is FQNEAQ. Trimming took 4 bases from V and 0 from J, leaving 13 bases between them. CDR3 amino acids: CASSSEGVSSNQPQHF. CDR3 bases: TGTGCCAGCAGCTCCGAGGGGGTCAGTAGCAATCAGCCCCAGCATTTT.

Only a few counts were recorded for this clone. This chain uses TRBV28 with TRBJ1-1, with D possibly matching TRBD1 (6 bases). V lost 2 bases to trimming and J lost 2 bases, with 9 bases between them. This CDR3 has 14 amino acids. Looked up from germline, CDR1 is MDHEN and CDR2 is SYDVKM. The CDR3 sequence: CASSLNRVNTEAFF. DNA of the CDR3: TGTGCCAGCAGTTTAAACAGGGTTAACACTGAAGCTTTCTTT.

The chain joins TRBV6-5 to TRBJ2-7; 8 nucleotides match TRBD1. Germline trimming cut 8 bases from V and 12 bases from J; bases unmatched to any gene: 12. The germline gives CDR1 MNHEY, CDR2 SVGAGI. CDR3 length: 12 amino acids. The CDR3 sequence: CASRYPGGLWYF. Here the CDR3 DNA reads TGTGCCAGCCGGTACCCAGGGGGCCTCTGGTACTTC.

Here the CDR3 DNA reads TGTGCCAGTAGTGTATTCAGGGGACAGGCCCAAGAGACCCAGTACTTC. It specifies CASSVFRGQAQETQYF. The rearrangement joins TRBV19 to TRBJ2-5, with TRBD1 matching 8 bases. V shed 5 bases and J 1 base; nucleotides not matched to a gene: 9. Per the germline V gene, CDR1 is LNHDA and CDR2 is SQIVND (reference sequence). This CDR3 is built from 16 residues.

Worth noting for this clone: Compared with germline, one end of the junction differs, possibly owing to a read error. V is TRBV18 and J is TRBJ1-2; no reliable D call. CDR3 length equals 13 residues. Germline V lookup: CDR1 KGHSH, CDR2 LQKENI. The CDR3 coding sequence is TGTGCCAGCTCACCGACAACCGGGTCTGCGGTAGACTTC. It specifies CASSPTTGSAVDF.

The chain links TRBV28 to TRBJ2-7; D is unresolved. V lost 5 bases and J 4 bases, leaving 15 bases between the germline ends. Germline-derived CDR1 and CDR2 are MDHEN and SYDVKM. The CDR3 sequence is 14 residues long. The CDR3 region is CASSGPWGTYEQYF. The CDR3, as DNA: TGTGCCAGCAGTGGACCCTGGGGAACATACGAGCAGTACTTC. Full variable domain (missing parts from reference TRBV28 and TRBJ2-7): DVKVTQSSRYLVKRTGEKVFLECVQDMDHENMFWYRQDPGLGLRLIYFSYDVKMKEKGDIPEGYSVSREKKERFSLILESASTNQTSMYLCASSGPWGTYEQYFGPGTRLTVT.

This chain joins TRBV27 and TRBJ1-1; weak D call: TRBD1 (5 bases). Per germline, CDR1 MNHEY and CDR2 SMNVEV (reference sequence). The CDR3 sequence is 17 residues long. V was cut by 4 bases and J by 4 bases, with 22 bases left in between. The CDR3 nucleotides are TGTGCCAGCAGTTCACGAGGGGCCACAGCTAGGGCCACTGAAGCTTTCTTT. Translating gives CASSSRGATARATEAFF.

The chain recombines TRBV6-6 with TRBJ1-2; no firm D call. The CDR3 covers 15 residues. Germline V CDR1 and CDR2: MNHNY, SVGAGI (reference sequence). V dropped 3 bases and J dropped 2 bases, with 13 bases sitting between them. The CDR3 bases are TGTGCCAGCAGTTATCCATCCGACGGGAACTATGGCTACACCTTC. This codes for CASSYPSDGNYGYTF.

The rearrangement uses TRBV19 and TRBJ1-2; 7 nucleotides agree with TRBD1. The CDR3 contains 14 residues. V shed 4 bases, J shed 8 bases, and the junction held 10 bases outside the gene matches. The germline gives CDR1 LNHDA, CDR2 SQIVND (reference sequence). CDR3 bases: TGTGCCAGTAGTACAAAGGGGGCCGAAGGGGGCTACACCTTC. Protein product: CASSTKGAEGGYTF.

This clone showed up just once. V and J are TRBV5-1 and TRBJ1-2, with TRBD1 identical over 8 bases. The CDR3 covers 15 residues. The trim removed 4 bases at V and 0 bases at J, leaving 5 bases unmatched. CDR1 SGHRS and CDR2 YFSETQ come from the germline V gene. The CDR3, as DNA: TGCGCCAGCAGCGTTACAGGGGGAACTAACTATGGCTACACCTTC. It specifies CASSVTGGTNYGYTF.

The chain has TRBV7-3 and TRBJ2-6, with no clear D. The V gene's germline CDR1 is SGHTA and CDR2 FQGTGA. The CDR3 consists of 15 residues. Trimming removed 5 bases at V and 2 bases at J, with 10 bases between. The CDR3 bases are TGTGCCAGCAGCCCCCCCCGGGCTGGGGCCAACGTCCTGACTTTC. It is translated as CASSPPRAGANVLTF.

This chain joins TRBV28 and TRBJ2-3, with 9 bases that match TRBD1. Germline V CDR1 and CDR2: MDHEN, SYDVKM. The V gene end was trimmed by 5 bases and the J gene end by 5 bases; junction bases not matched to a gene: 11. This CDR3 has 16 residues. This CDR3 reads CASSRAGTGTLDTQYF. The CDR3 region has the DNA TGTGCCAGCAGTCGAGCTGGGACAGGGACCCTAGATACGCAGTATTTT.

The chain employs TRBV5-1 and TRBJ1-4; D call uncertain. The V gene lost 0 bases and the J gene lost 10 bases, with 16 bases spanning the gap. The germline CDR1 and CDR2 sequences are SGHRS and YFSETQ. The CDR3 spans 15 residues. The CDR3 region is CASSLGGPTLGKLFF. As DNA, the CDR3 is TGCGCCAGCAGCTTGGGTGGGCCCACCCTGGGAAAACTGTTTTTT.

The J gene is TRBJ2-3, the V gene TRBV5-1; D not resolved. Trimming stripped 4 bases from V and 6 bases from J, with 9 bases between. In germline, CDR1 is SGHRS, CDR2 YFSETQ. The CDR3 is made up of 12 amino acids. CDR3 amino acids: CASSIDLDTQYF. The CDR3 coding sequence is TGCGCCAGCAGCATCGACTTGGATACGCAGTATTTT. The full variable domain, its missing parts supplied by reference TRBV5-1 and TRBJ2-3, is KAGVTQTPRYLIKTRGQQVTLSCSPISGHRSVSWYQQTPGQGLQFLFEYFSETQRNKGNFPGRFSGRQFSNSRSEMNVSTLELGDSALYLCASSIDLDTQYFGPGTRLTVL.

This rearrangement joins TRBV5-1 to TRBJ2-1; 11 bases map to TRBD2. CDR1 and CDR2 (germline): SGHRS, YFSETQ. The J segment lost 4 bases and the V segment lost 4 bases, leaving 13 bases of the junction unmatched. The CDR3 loop spans 18 amino acids. The CDR3 spells CASSHGGTSGPSYNEQFF. CDR3 bases: TGCGCCAGCAGCCACGGCGGGACTAGCGGTCCGTCTTACAATGAGCAGTTCTTC.

V is TRBV5-4 and J is TRBJ2-3; D unresolved. CDR3 length equals 11 residues. Between the trimmed V and J ends, which lost 4 bases and 3 bases, there was a span of 3 bases. The germline gives CDR1 SGHNT, CDR2 YYREEE (reference sequence). The CDR3 reads CASSVTDTQYF. As DNA, the CDR3 is TGTGCCAGCAGCGTTACAGATACGCAGTATTTT.

This clone occurred once. In the same sample, other DNA sequences code for this CDR3. CDR3 in amino acids: CASSLRGQPQHF. The CDR3 region has the DNA TGTGCCAGCAGTCTCCGAGGTCAGCCCCAGCATTTT. The chain links TRBV28 to TRBJ1-5; no clear D. The germline CDR1 and CDR2 sequences are MDHEN and SYDVKM. CDR3 length: 12 residues. Trimming shortened V by 5 bases and J by 6 bases, and 8 bases separated the two germline ends.

The DNA for the CDR3 is TGTGCCAGCAGGAACCTAGCGGGAGGAGGGTACGAGCAGTACTTC. Translating gives CASRNLAGGGYEQYF. The chain combines TRBV6-1 with TRBJ2-7; TRBD2 matches 11 bases. The CDR3 loop spans 15 amino acids. After removal of 6 bases from V and 4 bases from J, the junction contained 8 bases not matched to a gene. Looked up from germline, CDR1 is MNHNS and CDR2 is SASEGT.

The CDR3 sequence is CASSLLGQHSGNTIYF. The CDR3 DNA reads as TGTGCCAGCAGCTTGTTGGGACAGCACTCTGGAAACACCATATATTTT. The chain recombines TRBV5-6 with TRBJ1-3, with 7 nucleotides matching TRBD1. The V gene end was trimmed by 1 base and the J gene end by 0 bases; junction bases not matched to a gene: 4. Germline loops: CDR1 SGHDT, CDR2 YYEEEE. The CDR3 consists of 16 residues.

The rearrangement uses TRBV6-1 and TRBJ2-7; weak D call: TRBD2 (6 bases). V lost 5 bases and J lost 4, with 18 bases in between. Looked up from germline, CDR1 is MNHNS and CDR2 is SASEGT. The CDR3 has 15 amino acids. The CDR3 sequence is CASSRTEGLRYEQYF. Here the CDR3 DNA reads TGTGCCAGCAGTCGGACGGAGGGACTTAGATACGAGCAGTACTTC.

J is TRBJ2-3 and V is TRBV2, with 7 bases fitting TRBD1. Germline V gene data show CDR1 as SNHLY and CDR2 as FYNNEI. The CDR3 is 15 residues long. The V gene end was trimmed by 4 bases and the J gene end by 1 base; junction bases not matched to a gene: 5. The CDR3: CASSADRVGTDTQYF. The CDR3 bases are TGTGCCAGCAGTGCCGACAGGGTTGGCACAGATACGCAGTATTTT.

The chain recombines TRBV19 with TRBJ2-2; 10 bases are shared with TRBD1. Germline assignment: CDR1 LNHDA and CDR2 SQIVND (reference sequence). The CDR3 contains 15 residues. Trimming at V came to 6 bases and at J to 7 bases, leaving 8 bases not matched to a gene. CDR3 nucleotides: TGTGCCAGTAGCCACGGACAGGGGGTAGGCGGGGAGCTGTTTTTT. Translating it yields CASSHGQGVGGELFF.

The V call is TRBV5-6, the J call TRBJ1-5; D may be TRBD1 (6 bases). CDR1 and CDR2 from the germline V gene are SGHDT and YYEEEE. Trimming shortened V by 3 bases and J by 5 bases, and 9 bases separated the two germline ends. The CDR3 totals 13 residues. The DNA of the CDR3 is TGTGCCAGCAGCTCAGGGGAGGATCAGCCCCAGCATTTT. It specifies CASSSGEDQPQHF. Based on the CDR3 plus reference TRBV5-6 and TRBJ1-5, the full variable domain is DAGVTQSPTHLIKTRGQQVTLRCSPKSGHDTVSWYQQALGQGPQFIFQYYEEEERQRGNFPDRFSGHQFPNYSSELNVNALLLGDSALYLCASSSGEDQPQHFGDGTRLSIL.

The gene calls are TRBV18 and TRBJ2-3, with 9 nucleotides matching TRBD1. Germline V gene lookup returns CDR1 KGHSH and CDR2 LQKENI. The CDR3 is 16 amino acids. V gave up 4 bases and J gave up 4 bases; unmatched junction bases: 9. This CDR3 reads CASSLQGATSADTQYF. The CDR3 DNA follows: TGTGCCAGCTCACTACAGGGGGCGACCAGCGCAGATACGCAGTATTTT.